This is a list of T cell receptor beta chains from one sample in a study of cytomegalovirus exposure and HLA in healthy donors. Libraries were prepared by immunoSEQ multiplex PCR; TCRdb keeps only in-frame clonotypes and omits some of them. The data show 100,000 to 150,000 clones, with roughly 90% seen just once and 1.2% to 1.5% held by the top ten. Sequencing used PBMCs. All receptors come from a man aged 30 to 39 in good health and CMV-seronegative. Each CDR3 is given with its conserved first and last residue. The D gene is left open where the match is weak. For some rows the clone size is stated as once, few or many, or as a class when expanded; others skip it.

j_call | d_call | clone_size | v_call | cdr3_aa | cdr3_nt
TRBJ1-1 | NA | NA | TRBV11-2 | CASSSTLTGKTFF | TGTGCCAGCAGCTCGACCCTTACAGGGAAAACTTTCTTT
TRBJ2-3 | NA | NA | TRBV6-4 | CASSDVAASTDTQYF | TGTGCCAGCAGTGATGTAGCGGCTAGCACAGATACGCAGTATTTT
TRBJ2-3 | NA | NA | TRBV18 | CASSPLAASTDTQYF | TGTGCCAGCTCACCCTTAGCGGCTAGCACAGATACGCAGTATTTT
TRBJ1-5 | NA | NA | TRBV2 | CASSEVPFQPQHF | TGTGCCAGCAGTGAAGTTCCCTTCCAGCCCCAGCATTTT
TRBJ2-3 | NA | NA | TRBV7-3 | CASSLIAGPDTQYF | TGTGCCAGCAGCTTAATAGCAGGGCCAGATACGCAGTATTTT
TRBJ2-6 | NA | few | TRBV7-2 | CASRSTASGANVLTF | TGTGCCAGCAGGTCTACAGCCTCTGGGGCCAACGTCCTGACTTTC
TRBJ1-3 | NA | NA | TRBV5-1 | CASSLEGTPGNTIYF | TGCGCCAGCAGCTTGGAAGGGACACCTGGAAACACCATATATTTT
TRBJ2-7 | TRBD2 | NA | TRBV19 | CASSRTSGQIKAYEQYF | TGTGCCAGTAGTAGGACTAGCGGGCAAATCAAGGCCTACGAGCAGTACTTC
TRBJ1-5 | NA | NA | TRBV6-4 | CASSDSADSNQPQHF | TGTGCCAGCAGTGACTCGGCGGATAGCAATCAGCCCCAGCATTTT
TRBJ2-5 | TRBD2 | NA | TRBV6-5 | CASSGLAGMGETQYF | TGTGCCAGCAGTGGACTAGCGGGAATGGGAGAGACCCAGTACTTC
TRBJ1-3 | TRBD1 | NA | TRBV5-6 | CASSMGQRNTIYF | TGTGCCAGCAGTATGGGACAGCGAAACACCATATATTTT
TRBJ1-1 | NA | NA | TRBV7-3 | CASSLGGQFAEAFF | TGTGCCAGCAGCTTAGGTGGCCAGTTCGCTGAAGCTTTCTTT
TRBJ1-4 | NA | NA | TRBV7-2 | CASSFLFGEKLFF | TGTGCCAGCAGCTTTTTGTTCGGTGAAAAACTGTTTTTT